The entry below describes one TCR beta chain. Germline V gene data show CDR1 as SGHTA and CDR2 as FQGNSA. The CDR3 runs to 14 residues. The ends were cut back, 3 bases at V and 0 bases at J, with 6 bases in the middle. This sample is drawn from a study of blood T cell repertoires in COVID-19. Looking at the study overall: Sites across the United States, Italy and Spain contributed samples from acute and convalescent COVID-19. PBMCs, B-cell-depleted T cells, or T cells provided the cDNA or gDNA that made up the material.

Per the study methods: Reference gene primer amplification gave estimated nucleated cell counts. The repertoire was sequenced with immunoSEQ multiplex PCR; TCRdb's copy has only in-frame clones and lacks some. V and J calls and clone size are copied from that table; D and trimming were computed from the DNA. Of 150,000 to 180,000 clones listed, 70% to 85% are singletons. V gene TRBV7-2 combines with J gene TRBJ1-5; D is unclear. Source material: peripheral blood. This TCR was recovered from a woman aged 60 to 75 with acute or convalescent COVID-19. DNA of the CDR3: TGTGCCAGCAGCTTTTACTATAGCAATCAGCCCCAGCATTTT. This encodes CASSFYYSNQPQHF.